A single sample is the source of the 13 T cell receptor beta chains below, sequenced in a study of T cells in Graves' hyperthyroidism and ophthalmopathy. RNA transcripts served as the template for amplifying TCR beta CDR3 regions. The HTBI set primed first-round TCR CDR3 RT-PCR. In TCRdb, the multiplex PCR reads were re-called with MiXCR into one record per CDR3 protein. Altogether roughly 520,000 distinct CDR3 sequences are present, roughly a quarter being singletons, with the ten largest covering around 11%. Sequences were obtained from blood. These receptors were taken from a woman aged 25 to 39 with Graves' ophthalmopathy.

This chain links TRBV11-2 with TRBJ2-7, with D possibly being TRBD2 (5 bases). There are 17 residues in the CDR3. V gave up 5 bases and J gave up 3 bases, with 23 bases separating them. Germline values: CDR1 SGHAT, CDR2 FQNNGV. The CDR3 protein is CASSPWRGLSTRYEQYF. As DNA, the CDR3 is TGTGCCAGCAGCCCGTGGCGAGGACTCAGTACCCGCTACGAGCAGTACTTC.

The table lists this clonotype with many counts. The gene calls are TRBV20-1 and TRBJ1-2; TRBD1 might be the D (6 bases). Trimming pared 6 bases from V and 4 bases from J, leaving 12 bases between. The CDR3 length is 12 residues. The germline gives CDR1 DFQATT, CDR2 SNEGSKA (reference sequence). CDR3 DNA: TGCAGTGCCAGCCAGGGGCCCTATGGCTACACCTTC. This sequence encodes CSASQGPYGYTF.

This chain uses TRBV6-5 with TRBJ1-1, with D unclear. The V and J ends lost 8 bases and 3 bases respectively, with 13 bases between them. The V gene's germline CDR1 is MNHEY and CDR2 SVGAGI. The CDR3 covers 13 residues. CDR3 amino acids: CASRYNRYTEAFF. DNA of the CDR3: TGTGCCAGCCGATACAACCGATACACTGAAGCTTTCTTT.

This clonotype was detected only a few times. The rearrangement links TRBV20-1 to TRBJ2-1; perhaps TRBD1 as D (5 bases). V was clipped by 1 base and J by 2 bases, with 9 bases between them. Germline V gene sequence: CDR1 DFQATT, CDR2 SNEGSKA (reference sequence). This CDR3 comprises 14 residues. The DNA of the CDR3 is TGCAGTGCTAGAGTGGACACAACCTACAATGAGCAGTTCTTC. Translating gives CSARVDTTYNEQFF.

The sample holds many counts of this clonotype. The V and J genes are TRBV28 and TRBJ2-5; 10 bases align to TRBD1. Germline V CDR1 and CDR2: MDHEN, SYDVKM. The CDR3 is 15 residues long. J lost 5 bases, V lost 5 bases, and 8 bases had no gene match. The CDR3 reads CASSPLDRGGETQYF. The CDR3 DNA is TGTGCCAGCAGTCCCTTGGACAGGGGGGGTGAGACCCAGTACTTC.

This clonotype was counted a few times. V is TRBV20-1 and J is TRBJ2-5; no firm D call. Germline V gene sequence: CDR1 DFQATT, CDR2 SNEGSKA (reference sequence). CDR3 length equals 13 residues. V dropped 4 bases and J dropped 1 base, with 10 bases sitting between them. The CDR3 DNA reads TGCAGTGCTACCTTCGGGCTCCAAGAGACCCAGTACTTC. Translation: CSATFGLQETQYF.

The genes are TRBV12-3 or TRBV12-4 and TRBJ1-3; no clear D. V lost 6 bases, J lost 7 bases, and 13 bases lay in between. The CDR3 length is 13 residues. The CDR3, as DNA: TGTGCCAGCAGCTTATTCGCGGCGAACACCATATATTTT. Its protein is CASSLFAANTIYF.

This clonotype has at least ten counts. This chain joins TRBV12-3 or TRBV12-4 and TRBJ2-5; 7 bases map to TRBD2. V gave up 5 bases and J gave up 2 bases; unmatched junction bases: 8. The CDR3 runs 15 residues. CDR3: CASSLSAGEQETQYF. The CDR3 DNA reads TGTGCCAGCAGTCTCTCGGCGGGGGAGCAAGAGACCCAGTACTTC.

This clonotype was detected ten times or more. The CDR3 coding sequence is TGTGCCAGCAGCGAGACAGGGGGAAACTTCATGAACACTGAAGCTTTCTTT. Protein product: CASSETGGNFMNTEAFF. V and J are TRBV5-6 and TRBJ1-1; 9 bases are shared with TRBD1. V shed 4 bases, J shed 0 bases, and the junction held 10 bases outside the gene matches. CDR1 is SGHDT, CDR2 YYEEEE, per germline. This CDR3 contains 17 residues.

This clonotype was seen at least ten times. J is TRBJ1-5 and V is TRBV24-1; 7 nucleotides align to TRBD1. CDR1 and CDR2 (germline): KGHDR, SFDVKD. With V trimmed by 10 bases and J by 5 bases, 13 bases remained unmatched. This CDR3 is 15 amino acids long. The chain's CDR3 is CATGEGAERDQPQHF. The CDR3 DNA follows: TGTGCCACAGGGGAGGGGGCCGAAAGGGATCAGCCCCAGCATTTT.

This chain uses TRBV10-3 with TRBJ2-7, with a tentative D call TRBD1 (5 bases). V shed 6 bases and J shed 0 bases, with 9 bases lying between them. CDR1 and CDR2 (germline): ENHRY, SYGVKD. This CDR3 contains 13 residues. In nucleotides, the CDR3 is TGTGCCATCAGCGACAGCAGCTCCTACGAGCAGTACTTC. It codes for CAISDSSSYEQYF.

This clonotype showed up many times. The chain is built from TRBV29-1 and TRBJ2-5, with TRBD1 matching 9 bases. The CDR3 sequence is 12 residues long. Per the germline V gene, CDR1 is SQVTM and CDR2 is ANQGSEA. CDR3 residues: CTAQGARETQYF. The CDR3 bases are TGCACCGCACAGGGGGCCCGAGAGACCCAGTACTTC.

The genes are TRBV20-1 and TRBJ1-2, with D unresolved. Germline V lookup: CDR1 DFQATT, CDR2 SNEGSKA (reference sequence). CDR3 size: 14 residues. V lost 5 bases and J 0 bases, leaving 13 bases between the germline ends. The DNA of the CDR3 is TGCAGTGCTCCACTCGATAATTCTAACTATGGCTACACCTTC. It translates to CSAPLDNSNYGYTF.